The source of this T cell receptor (beta chain) is a study of OX40 agonist ivuxolimab in advanced cancers. The CDR3 has 13 amino acids. Germline CDR1 reads WSHSY; CDR2 reads SAAADI. V lost 6 bases and J 3 bases, leaving 12 bases between the germline ends. Clones were read by immunoSEQ multiplex PCR, and TCRdb kept only the in-frame ones, dropping some. The sample includes about 49,000 clones, 75% to 80% of them seen just once. This clone was detected only a few times. The gene calls are TRBV10-2 and TRBJ2-7; tentatively, D is TRBD1 or TRBD2 (5 bases each). Sequencing was performed on CD4+ or CD8+ T cells sorted from blood, taken in a trial of the OX40 agonist ivuxolimab. The TCR sequence derives from an adult with an advanced solid tumor such as melanoma, head and neck, liver or kidney cancer. CDR3 amino acids: CASRSGQGYEQYF. CDR3 in DNA: TGCGCCAGCAGATCGGGGCAGGGCTACGAGCAGTACTTC.